Listed below are T cell receptor beta chains from one sample, sequenced in a study of T-cell reconstitution after alpha-beta-depleted transplantation in children. TCRdb processed the PCR reads anew with MiXCR; each CDR3 protein has one entry. Found here are approximately 520,000 distinct CDR3 sequences, over 10% of them singletons; the top ten hold roughly 15%. Sequencing used PBMCs, mostly from graft donor cells, obtained 180 days after TCRalphabeta/CD19-depleted stem cell transplant. These receptors all come from a female patient aged 2-15 years who had a stem cell transplant for aplastic anemia, so the T cells may come from the graft donor. The CDR3 runs from the conserved cysteine through the conserved F or W. A D gene is named only where the DNA matches it firmly. Some rows have no size entry. The others give once, few or many, or a class for an expanded clone.

abundance: .; d_gene: .; v_gene: TRBV5-6; j_gene: TRBJ1-2; CDR3aa: CASSLAWNIGGDGYTF; CDR3nt: TGTGCCAGCAGCTTGGCCTGGAACATTGGAGGAGATGGCTACACCTTC
abundance: few; d_gene: .; v_gene: TRBV7-6; j_gene: TRBJ2-4; CDR3aa: CASSPVPGVKNIQYF; CDR3nt: TGTGCCAGCAGCCCTGTCCCCGGGGTTAAAAACATTCAGTACTTC
abundance: once; d_gene: TRBD2; v_gene: TRBV12-3/TRBV12-4; j_gene: TRBJ2-3; CDR3aa: CASRRTSGSTGTQYF; CDR3nt: TGTGCCAGCAGAAGGACTAGCGGGAGTACCGGTACGCAGTATTTT
abundance: many; d_gene: .; v_gene: TRBV5-5; j_gene: TRBJ2-2; CDR3aa: CASSFPSSVSGELFF; CDR3nt: TGTGCCAGCAGCTTCCCTAGTTCCGTAAGCGGGGAGCTGTTTTTT
abundance: .; d_gene: .; v_gene: TRBV6-2/TRBV6-3; j_gene: TRBJ2-3; CDR3aa: CASSFPWLGSADTQYF; CDR3nt: TGTGCCAGCAGTTTTCCTTGGTTAGGTTCGGCAGATACGCAGTATTTT
abundance: .; d_gene: TRBD2; v_gene: TRBV20-1; j_gene: TRBJ2-7; CDR3aa: CSAPVGLAGAGEQYF; CDR3nt: TGCAGTGCTCCAGTGGGGCTAGCGGGAGCTGGGGAGCAGTACTTC
abundance: few; d_gene: .; v_gene: TRBV27; j_gene: TRBJ2-1; CDR3aa: CASSPLAISYNEQFF; CDR3nt: TGTGCCAGCAGTCCACTAGCTATTTCCTACAATGAGCAGTTCTTC
abundance: .; d_gene: .; v_gene: TRBV19; j_gene: TRBJ2-5; CDR3aa: CASSTLNREWKQETQYF; CDR3nt: TGTGCCAGTAGTACCCTTAACAGGGAGTGGAAGCAAGAGACCCAGTACTTC
abundance: many; d_gene: TRBD1; v_gene: TRBV7-2; j_gene: TRBJ2-1; CDR3aa: CASSIYRGVLNEQFF; CDR3nt: TGTGCCAGCAGCATTTACAGGGGGGTGCTCAATGAGCAGTTCTTC
abundance: few; d_gene: .; v_gene: TRBV28; j_gene: TRBJ1-5; CDR3aa: CASSQSVRPNQPQHF; CDR3nt: TGTGCCAGCAGTCAATCCGTGAGGCCCAATCAGCCCCAGCATTTT
abundance: few; d_gene: TRBD2; v_gene: TRBV7-2; j_gene: TRBJ2-1; CDR3aa: CASLGTRGEQFF; CDR3nt: TGTGCCAGCCTAGGGACTAGGGGTGAGCAGTTCTTC
abundance: .; d_gene: .; v_gene: TRBV29-1; j_gene: TRBJ1-1; CDR3aa: CSVEVSGGNTEAFF; CDR3nt: TGCAGCGTTGAAGTTAGTGGGGGGAACACTGAAGCTTTCTTT
abundance: many; d_gene: TRBD2; v_gene: TRBV24-1; j_gene: TRBJ2-3; CDR3aa: CATGAAGGGDTQYF; CDR3nt: TGTGCCACCGGGGCGGCGGGAGGGGGAGATACGCAGTATTTT
abundance: few; d_gene: .; v_gene: TRBV29-1; j_gene: TRBJ2-5; CDR3aa: CSVGAGVLETQYF; CDR3nt: TGCAGCGTTGGGGCAGGGGTTCTTGAGACCCAGTACTTC
abundance: .; d_gene: .; v_gene: TRBV5-1; j_gene: TRBJ2-3; CDR3aa: CASSSSRENTQYF; CDR3nt: TGCGCCAGCAGCTCCTCCAGAGAAAATACGCAGTATTTT
abundance: .; d_gene: .; v_gene: TRBV24-1; j_gene: TRBJ2-6; CDR3aa: CATRESGANVLTF; CDR3nt: TGTGCCACCAGGGAATCTGGGGCCAACGTCCTGACTTTC
abundance: .; d_gene: TRBD1; v_gene: TRBV18; j_gene: TRBJ2-3; CDR3aa: CASSPQQGYGDTQYF; CDR3nt: TGTGCCAGCTCCCCCCAACAGGGGTATGGAGATACGCAGTATTTT
abundance: .; d_gene: .; v_gene: TRBV20-1; j_gene: TRBJ2-3; CDR3aa: CSARVRSSISTDTHYF; CDR3nt: TGCAGTGCTAGAGTTCGTAGCTCGATTAGCACAGATACGCATTATTTT
abundance: .; d_gene: TRBD2; v_gene: TRBV9; j_gene: TRBJ2-3; CDR3aa: CASSVRAGGPSTDTQYF; CDR3nt: TGTGCCAGCAGCGTACGGGCGGGAGGGCCTAGCACAGATACGCAGTATTTT
abundance: .; d_gene: TRBD1; v_gene: TRBV28; j_gene: TRBJ1-1; CDR3aa: CASSFLTGGFTEAFF; CDR3nt: TGTGCCAGCAGTTTCCTGACAGGGGGGTTCACTGAAGCTTTCTTT
abundance: .; d_gene: TRBD2; v_gene: TRBV6-5; j_gene: TRBJ2-3; CDR3aa: CASSYWSGRAGTDTQYF; CDR3nt: TGTGCCAGCAGTTATTGGAGCGGGAGGGCCGGGACAGATACGCAGTATTTT
abundance: many; d_gene: .; v_gene: TRBV20-1; j_gene: TRBJ2-2; CDR3aa: CSARDSSNTGELFF; CDR3nt: TGCAGTGCTAGGGATTCCTCGAACACCGGGGAGCTGTTTTTT
abundance: few; d_gene: .; v_gene: TRBV29-1; j_gene: TRBJ2-3; CDR3aa: CSVLRVLGSPTDTQYF; CDR3nt: TGCAGCGTCCTCCGGGTGCTGGGGAGCCCCACAGATACGCAGTATTTT
abundance: .; d_gene: .; v_gene: TRBV5-1; j_gene: TRBJ2-5; CDR3aa: CASSSRPSGNQETQYF; CDR3nt: TGCGCCAGCAGCTCCCGACCTTCAGGGAACCAAGAGACCCAGTACTTC
abundance: .; d_gene: .; v_gene: TRBV6-2/TRBV6-3; j_gene: TRBJ1-2; CDR3aa: CASRPTTGIYGYTF; CDR3nt: TGTGCCAGCAGGCCGACAACAGGGATCTATGGCTACACCTTC
abundance: many; d_gene: TRBD1; v_gene: TRBV12-3/TRBV12-4; j_gene: TRBJ2-1; CDR3aa: CASSTDRGYNEQFF; CDR3nt: TGTGCCAGCAGCACGGACAGGGGGTACAATGAGCAGTTCTTC
abundance: few; d_gene: TRBD2; v_gene: TRBV6-4; j_gene: TRBJ2-7; CDR3aa: CASSPIPGLAGLSSYEQYF; CDR3nt: TGTGCCAGCAGTCCGATTCCGGGACTAGCGGGTTTAAGCTCCTACGAGCAGTACTTC
abundance: few; d_gene: TRBD1; v_gene: TRBV4-3; j_gene: TRBJ1-2; CDR3aa: CASSQGQGEGYTF; CDR3nt: TGCGCCAGCAGCCAAGGACAGGGAGAGGGGTACACCTTC
abundance: few; d_gene: TRBD2; v_gene: TRBV5-1; j_gene: TRBJ2-1; CDR3aa: CASSQGLAGAGEQFF; CDR3nt: TGCGCCAGCAGCCAGGGACTAGCGGGAGCAGGGGAGCAGTTCTTC
abundance: many; d_gene: .; v_gene: TRBV12-3/TRBV12-4; j_gene: TRBJ1-5; CDR3aa: CASSFGGDNQPQHF; CDR3nt: TGTGCCAGCAGTTTCGGTGGGGATAATCAGCCCCAGCATTTT
abundance: once; d_gene: .; v_gene: TRBV27; j_gene: TRBJ2-2; CDR3aa: CASAPGQIPWWELFF; CDR3nt: TGTGCCAGCGCCCCGGGACAAATACCATGGTGGGAGCTGTTTTTT
abundance: few; d_gene: .; v_gene: TRBV24-1; j_gene: TRBJ2-5; CDR3aa: CATSDLQGSSQYF; CDR3nt: TGTGCCACCAGTGATTTGCAGGGGTCAAGCCAGTACTTC
abundance: few; d_gene: TRBD1; v_gene: TRBV2; j_gene: TRBJ2-2; CDR3aa: CASSDPGQGNTGELFF; CDR3nt: TGTGCCAGCAGCGACCCGGGACAGGGAAACACCGGGGAGCTGTTTTTT
abundance: .; d_gene: TRBD2; v_gene: TRBV27; j_gene: TRBJ2-1; CDR3aa: CASSFRLAGGNYNEQFF; CDR3nt: TGTGCCAGCAGTTTCCGCCTAGCGGGGGGCAACTACAATGAGCAGTTCTTC
abundance: .; d_gene: TRBD2; v_gene: TRBV3-1; j_gene: TRBJ2-3; CDR3aa: CATCPHSGIPDTQYF; CDR3nt: TGTGCCACCTGCCCACATAGCGGGATCCCAGATACGCAGTATTTT
abundance: .; d_gene: .; v_gene: TRBV20-1; j_gene: TRBJ2-2; CDR3aa: CSARAPTANTGELFF; CDR3nt: TGCAGTGCTAGAGCTCCGACAGCGAACACCGGGGAGCTGTTTTTT
abundance: .; d_gene: .; v_gene: TRBV29-1; j_gene: TRBJ2-3; CDR3aa: CSVYGGHTRPSTDTQYF; CDR3nt: TGCAGCGTTTACGGCGGACATACCCGACCTAGCACAGATACGCAGTATTTT
abundance: few; d_gene: .; v_gene: TRBV29-1; j_gene: TRBJ2-7; CDR3aa: CSVAPSAFSYEQYF; CDR3nt: TGCAGCGTTGCCCCTAGCGCTTTCTCCTACGAGCAGTACTTC
abundance: many; d_gene: .; v_gene: TRBV27; j_gene: TRBJ2-3; CDR3aa: CASSLSRPSTDTQYF; CDR3nt: TGTGCCAGCAGTTTAAGCCGACCCAGCACAGATACGCAGTATTTT
abundance: .; d_gene: TRBD2; v_gene: TRBV4-3; j_gene: TRBJ2-3; CDR3aa: CASSQAYRAPGGDTQYF; CDR3nt: TGCGCCAGCAGCCAAGCCTACAGAGCCCCGGGAGGAGATACGCAGTATTTT
abundance: .; d_gene: TRBD2; v_gene: TRBV29-1; j_gene: TRBJ2-3; CDR3aa: CSVDTSGRATDTQYF; CDR3nt: TGCAGCGTTGATACTAGCGGGAGGGCCACAGATACGCAGTATTTT
abundance: many; d_gene: TRBD1; v_gene: TRBV28; j_gene: TRBJ2-7; CDR3aa: CASSHQGAYEQYF; CDR3nt: TGTGCCAGCAGTCATCAGGGGGCCTACGAGCAGTACTTC
abundance: .; d_gene: TRBD2; v_gene: TRBV3-1; j_gene: TRBJ2-1; CDR3aa: CASSQGWTSGSYNEQFF; CDR3nt: TGTGCCAGCAGCCAAGGATGGACTAGCGGATCCTACAATGAGCAGTTCTTC
abundance: few; d_gene: TRBD1; v_gene: TRBV6-5; j_gene: TRBJ2-2; CDR3aa: CASRSPGTATGELFF; CDR3nt: TGTGCCAGCAGGTCCCCGGGGACAGCCACCGGGGAGCTGTTTTTT
abundance: few; d_gene: .; v_gene: TRBV11-2; j_gene: TRBJ2-3; CDR3aa: CASSLVYKTGVTDTQYF; CDR3nt: TGTGCCAGCAGCTTAGTCTACAAAACGGGAGTCACAGATACGCAGTATTTT
abundance: many; d_gene: TRBD2; v_gene: TRBV29-1; j_gene: TRBJ2-1; CDR3aa: CSATGLAGGLSYNEQFF; CDR3nt: TGCAGCGCCACGGGACTAGCGGGAGGGCTCTCCTACAATGAGCAGTTCTTC
abundance: .; d_gene: TRBD2; v_gene: TRBV18; j_gene: TRBJ2-7; CDR3aa: CASSLLLAGASYEQYF; CDR3nt: TGTGCCAGCTCGCTTCTCCTAGCGGGAGCCTCCTACGAGCAGTACTTC